The 27 T cell receptor beta chains below all came from one sample that was sequenced in a study of regulatory T cells in long-lasting Graves disease. Specified time point: persistent/refractory GD, antithyroid drugs over 5 years with positive TRAb. Isolated PBMC RNA provided the starting material for the TCR library. Arm-PCR with iRepertoire HTBI primers amplified the CDR3 regions for these TCR beta libraries. TCRdb re-analysed the multiplex PCR reads in MiXCR, keeping a single row per CDR3 protein. The profile shows hundreds of thousands of distinct CDR3 sequences, roughly 20% of them singletons. Here the sequenced sample was peripheral blood mononuclear cells (PBMCs), taken when the disease was refractory, from a patient treated with antithyroid drugs. These receptors were collected from a female donor with Graves disease.

This clonotype was seen repeatedly, ten times or more. The gene calls are TRBV6-1 and TRBJ1-6; the D gene is possibly TRBD1 (5 bases). The germline V and J ends were trimmed by 4 bases and 9 bases, with 10 bases remaining between them. Germline loops: CDR1 MNHNS, CDR2 SASEGT. The CDR3 sequence is 13 residues long. DNA of the CDR3: TGTGCCAGCAGTGGGACATTAGGTTCACCCCTCCACTTT. This translates into CASSGTLGSPLHF.

The chain is built from TRBV6-1 and TRBJ1-3; 7 bases are shared with TRBD1. Germline trimming cut 7 bases from V and 5 bases from J; bases unmatched to any gene: 8. In germline, CDR1 is MNHNS, CDR2 SASEGT. The CDR3 runs to 14 residues. CDR3 nucleotide sequence: TGTGCCAGCACCTCGACAGGGTCAAGAAACACCATATATTTT. Protein sequence: CASTSTGSRNTIYF.

This chain uses TRBV28 with TRBJ2-2; D unclear. The CDR3 extends over 16 amino acids. Germline V gene data show CDR1 as MDHEN and CDR2 as SYDVKM. Trimming removed 1 base at V and 0 bases at J, with 9 bases between. CDR3 DNA sequence: TGTGCCAGCAGTTTATTGAGTCCCGCGAACACCGGGGAGCTGTTTTTT. It encodes CASSLLSPANTGELFF.

This clonotype was counted only a few times. This sequence joins TRBV28 and TRBJ1-5, with D uncertain. Germline-derived CDR1 and CDR2 are MDHEN and SYDVKM. V lost 3 bases and J 6 bases, leaving 3 bases between the germline ends. The CDR3 is made up of 11 amino acids. In nucleotides, the CDR3 is TGTGCCAGCAGTTTCCCTCAGCCCCAGCATTTT. This translates into CASSFPQPQHF.

Ten or more counts support this clonotype. The chain uses TRBV2 and TRBJ2-1, with TRBD1 matching over 8 bases. Germline CDR1 is SNHLY and CDR2 is FYNNEI. The CDR3 covers 16 residues. The J segment lost 9 bases and the V segment lost 2 bases, leaving 12 bases of the junction unmatched. CDR3 protein: CASSEHAQGAQGEQFF. The DNA for the CDR3 is TGTGCCAGCAGTGAACATGCCCAGGGGGCCCAGGGTGAGCAGTTCTTC.

The chain couples TRBV4-3 to TRBJ2-7; D could derive from TRBD1 or TRBD2 (6 bases each). CDR1 and CDR2 from the germline V gene are LGHNA and YSLEER. CDR3 size: 14 residues. The V end was cut by 0 bases, the J end by 4 bases, with 10 bases between. The CDR3: CASSQEGAGYEQYF. The CDR3 DNA reads as TGCGCCAGCAGCCAAGAGGGGGCGGGGTACGAGCAGTACTTC.

This clonotype was seen many times. This rearrangement joins TRBV29-1 to TRBJ1-1, with 8 positions matching TRBD1. The CDR3 loop spans 12 amino acids. V was pared by 8 bases and J by 4 bases, with 6 bases of the junction left unmatched. The germline gives CDR1 SQVTM, CDR2 ANQGSEA. CDR3 coding DNA: TGCAGCACCCAGACAGGGGTCACTGAAGCTTTCTTT. This sequence encodes CSTQTGVTEAFF.

CDR3 sequence reads: CSARTGDREHTQYF. CDR3 nucleotide sequence: TGCAGTGCTAGAACGGGGGACAGGGAGCATACGCAGTATTTT. This sequence joins TRBV20-1 and TRBJ2-3, with 9 bases matching TRBD1. CDR1 and CDR2 from the germline V gene are DFQATT and SNEGSKA (reference sequence). V lost 2 bases, J lost 7 bases, and 7 bases stayed unmatched. The CDR3 consists of 14 residues.

The table lists this clonotype with many counts. CDR3 sequence reads: CASSLVGPGANVLTF. CDR3 nucleotides: TGTGCCAGCAGTTTAGTAGGGCCCGGGGCCAACGTCCTGACTTTC. V is TRBV27 and J is TRBJ2-6; D unresolved. V was clipped by 2 bases and J by 4 bases, with 9 bases between them. Germline V gives CDR1 MNHEY, CDR2 SMNVEV (reference sequence). The CDR3 contains 15 residues.

The CDR3 protein is CASSSDPDGEQYF. The CDR3 bases are TGTGCCAGCAGCTCCGACCCGGATGGTGAGCAGTACTTC. The chain joins TRBV7-3 to TRBJ2-7, with D unresolved. This CDR3 spans 13 amino acids. Trimming took off 4 bases at V and 7 bases at J, with 14 bases between the two ends. Germline CDR1 and CDR2: SGHTA and FQGTGA.

This clonotype turned up a few times. This rearrangement joins TRBV19 to TRBJ2-7, with no clear D. The V end was cut by 3 bases, the J end by 7 bases, with 13 bases between. The CDR3 totals 13 residues. Germline lookup yields CDR1 LNHDA and CDR2 SQIVND (reference sequence). This CDR3 is CASSISGDLEQYF. CDR3 sequence (DNA): TGTGCCAGTAGTATTTCCGGAGACCTGGAGCAGTACTTC.

This clonotype has more than one count but fewer than ten. This sequence joins TRBV30 and TRBJ1-6; 9 bases line up with TRBD1. V dropped 2 bases and J dropped 9; count of bases not matched to a gene: 14. This CDR3 has 17 amino acids. Germline V CDR1 and CDR2: GTSNPN, SVGIG (reference sequence). CDR3: CAWSPKSTGTGISPLHF. In nucleotides, the CDR3 is TGTGCCTGGAGTCCTAAGTCCACCGGGACAGGGATTTCACCCCTCCACTTT.

This clonotype was recorded many times. V and J are TRBV28 and TRBJ1-4; maybe TRBD1 (6 bases). From germline, CDR1 is MDHEN and CDR2 SYDVKM. V lost 2 bases and J 3 bases, leaving 13 bases between the germline ends. The CDR3 is 16 amino acids. CDR3: CASSLRQGKANEKLFF. CDR3 DNA: TGTGCCAGCAGTTTAAGGCAGGGGAAAGCTAATGAAAAACTGTTTTTT.

This clonotype was counted many times. The V gene is TRBV7-9, the J gene TRBJ2-7; tentative D call: TRBD2 (5 bases). V was shortened by 2 bases and J by 0 bases, with 8 bases between the two germline ends. The CDR3 runs to 14 residues. CDR1 and CDR2 from the germline V gene are SEHNR and FQNEAQ (reference sequence). CDR3 bases: TGTGCCAGCAGCTTATTCGGGAACTCCTACGAGCAGTACTTC. This translates into CASSLFGNSYEQYF. Full variable domain (rest looked up from reference TRBV7-9 and TRBJ2-7): DTGVSQNPRHKITKRGQNVTFRCDPISEHNRLYWYRQTLGQGPEFLTYFQNEAQLEKSRLLSDRFSAERPKGSFSTLEIQRTEQGDSAMYLCASSLFGNSYEQYFGPGTRLTVT.

This chain connects TRBV28 to TRBJ2-6; D is uncertain. The CDR3 contains 15 residues. Trimming left V 5 bases short and J 3 bases short, with 11 bases between. Germline loops: CDR1 MDHEN, CDR2 SYDVKM. The CDR3: CASSPPGVGANVLTF. The DNA for the CDR3 is TGTGCCAGCAGTCCCCCTGGGGTTGGGGCCAACGTCCTGACTTTC.

Concerning this clonotype: Being one base from a much bigger clone, this may be a read error. The V call is TRBV7-8, the J call TRBJ2-5, with TRBD2 identical over 8 bases. The CDR3 loop spans 16 amino acids. CDR1 and CDR2 (germline): SGHVS, FQNEAQ. The CDR3 nucleotides read TGTGTCAGCAGCTTAGATAGCGGGGTGGGGCAAGAGACCCAGTACTTC. This gives the protein CVSSLDSGVGQETQYF.

This rearrangement joins TRBV19 to TRBJ1-1; tentative D call: TRBD1 (5 bases). Trimming took off 7 bases at V and 4 bases at J, with 16 bases between the two ends. This CDR3 has 14 amino acids. Germline V gene sequence: CDR1 LNHDA, CDR2 SQIVND (reference sequence). The CDR3 loop reads CASTRTGRRTEAFF. Written as DNA, the CDR3 is TGTGCCAGTACCCGAACAGGACGTCGCACTGAAGCTTTCTTT.

The chain links TRBV19 to TRBJ2-1; no definite D call. V was clipped by 5 bases and J by 1 base, with 15 bases between them. This CDR3 comprises 16 residues. Looked up from germline, CDR1 is LNHDA and CDR2 is SQIVND (reference sequence). Here the CDR3 reads CASSLSGFGSYNEQFF. The CDR3 region has the DNA TGTGCCAGTAGTCTTTCAGGCTTTGGGTCCTACAATGAGCAGTTCTTC.

The chain combines TRBV7-6 with TRBJ1-3, with 8 nucleotides matching TRBD1. This CDR3 has 13 residues. Germline-derived CDR1 and CDR2 are SGHVS and FNYEAQ. The J segment lost 8 bases and the V segment lost 3 bases, leaving 3 bases of the junction unmatched. DNA of the CDR3: TGTGCCAGCAGCTTTACAGGGGGGGACACCATATATTTT. Its translation is CASSFTGGDTIYF.

The V and J genes are TRBV7-9 and TRBJ2-5, with TRBD2 matching 11 bases. CDR1 is SEHNR, CDR2 FQNEAQ, per germline (reference sequence). The CDR3 consists of 16 residues. J was trimmed by 4 bases and V by 2 bases; bases with no gene match: 6. The CDR3 is CASSLRRLAGIETQYF. Written as DNA, the CDR3 is TGTGCCAGCAGCTTAAGGAGACTAGCGGGAATAGAGACCCAGTACTTC.

This clonotype was found a few times. The gene calls are TRBV6-5 and TRBJ1-1; D remains ambiguous. The germline V gene encodes CDR1 MNHEY and CDR2 SVGAGI. V was shortened by 0 bases and J by 0 bases, with 5 bases between the two germline ends. The CDR3 length is 14 residues. The CDR3: CASSYSTLNTEAFF. The CDR3 DNA reads as TGTGCCAGCAGTTACTCTACCTTGAACACTGAAGCTTTCTTT.

This clonotype was observed at least ten times. This chain joins TRBV30 and TRBJ1-1, with 8 bases aligning to TRBD1. After removal of 3 bases from V and 4 bases from J, the junction contained 13 bases not matched to a gene. Germline values: CDR1 GTSNPN, CDR2 SVGIG (reference sequence). The CDR3 length is 16 residues. The chain's CDR3 is CAWRDRAVGKATEAFF. The DNA of the CDR3 is TGTGCCTGGAGGGACAGGGCGGTCGGTAAGGCCACTGAAGCTTTCTTT.

This clonotype has only a few counts. J is TRBJ1-6 and V is TRBV6-5; no clear D gene. The CDR3 length is 15 residues. V was clipped by 2 bases and J by 7 bases, with 12 bases between them. Germline V CDR1 and CDR2: MNHEY, SVGAGI. The CDR3 nucleotides read TGTGCCAGCAGTTACGAAGGGTTTTGGAATTCACCCCTCCACTTT. Amino acids: CASSYEGFWNSPLHF.

The V and J genes are TRBV5-6 and TRBJ1-1; TRBD1 agrees at 8 bases. The ends lost 5 bases at V and 5 bases at J; junction bases unmatched: 8. The CDR3 has 14 amino acids. The germline CDR1 and CDR2 sequences are SGHDT and YYEEEE. CDR3 residues: CASRRMGQATEAFF. CDR3 DNA sequence: TGTGCCAGCAGGCGGATGGGACAGGCAACTGAAGCTTTCTTT.

This clonotype was counted at least ten times. This rearrangement joins TRBV11-2 to TRBJ1-4; D call uncertain. The CDR3 has 15 residues. Trimming pared 1 base from V and 8 bases from J, leaving 14 bases between. Germline values: CDR1 SGHAT, CDR2 FQNNGV. For the CDR3, the DNA is TGTGCCAGCAGCTTAGGACCCGCCGCGAGGGAAAAACTGTTTTTT. Translating it yields CASSLGPAAREKLFF.

In its sample, this clonotype was seen many times. The chain couples TRBV3-1 to TRBJ1-2; D call uncertain. Germline CDR1 LGHDT, CDR2 YNNKEL (reference sequence). The CDR3 has 13 amino acids. With 0 bases removed from V and 3 bases from J, the gap between germline ends came to 5 bases. CDR3 loop: CASSQEGHYGYTF. In DNA, the CDR3 is TGTGCCAGCAGCCAAGAGGGTCACTATGGCTACACCTTC. The full variable domain, with the rest looked up from reference TRBV3-1 and TRBJ1-2, is DTAVSQTPKYLVTQMGNDKSIKCEQNLGHDTMYWYKQDSKKFLKIMFSYNNKELIINETVPNRFSPKSPDKAHLNLHINSLELGDSAVYFCASSQEGHYGYTFGSGTRLTVV.

The V and J genes are TRBV30 and TRBJ1-5; D is perhaps TRBD1 (6 bases). This CDR3 contains 12 residues. The germline V gene has CDR1 GTSNPN and CDR2 SVGIG (reference sequence). V lost 1 base, J lost 7 bases, and 8 bases lay in between. Here the CDR3 DNA reads TGTGCCTGGAGTGAGGGGGGACAGCCCCAGCATTTT. This sequence encodes CAWSEGGQPQHF.